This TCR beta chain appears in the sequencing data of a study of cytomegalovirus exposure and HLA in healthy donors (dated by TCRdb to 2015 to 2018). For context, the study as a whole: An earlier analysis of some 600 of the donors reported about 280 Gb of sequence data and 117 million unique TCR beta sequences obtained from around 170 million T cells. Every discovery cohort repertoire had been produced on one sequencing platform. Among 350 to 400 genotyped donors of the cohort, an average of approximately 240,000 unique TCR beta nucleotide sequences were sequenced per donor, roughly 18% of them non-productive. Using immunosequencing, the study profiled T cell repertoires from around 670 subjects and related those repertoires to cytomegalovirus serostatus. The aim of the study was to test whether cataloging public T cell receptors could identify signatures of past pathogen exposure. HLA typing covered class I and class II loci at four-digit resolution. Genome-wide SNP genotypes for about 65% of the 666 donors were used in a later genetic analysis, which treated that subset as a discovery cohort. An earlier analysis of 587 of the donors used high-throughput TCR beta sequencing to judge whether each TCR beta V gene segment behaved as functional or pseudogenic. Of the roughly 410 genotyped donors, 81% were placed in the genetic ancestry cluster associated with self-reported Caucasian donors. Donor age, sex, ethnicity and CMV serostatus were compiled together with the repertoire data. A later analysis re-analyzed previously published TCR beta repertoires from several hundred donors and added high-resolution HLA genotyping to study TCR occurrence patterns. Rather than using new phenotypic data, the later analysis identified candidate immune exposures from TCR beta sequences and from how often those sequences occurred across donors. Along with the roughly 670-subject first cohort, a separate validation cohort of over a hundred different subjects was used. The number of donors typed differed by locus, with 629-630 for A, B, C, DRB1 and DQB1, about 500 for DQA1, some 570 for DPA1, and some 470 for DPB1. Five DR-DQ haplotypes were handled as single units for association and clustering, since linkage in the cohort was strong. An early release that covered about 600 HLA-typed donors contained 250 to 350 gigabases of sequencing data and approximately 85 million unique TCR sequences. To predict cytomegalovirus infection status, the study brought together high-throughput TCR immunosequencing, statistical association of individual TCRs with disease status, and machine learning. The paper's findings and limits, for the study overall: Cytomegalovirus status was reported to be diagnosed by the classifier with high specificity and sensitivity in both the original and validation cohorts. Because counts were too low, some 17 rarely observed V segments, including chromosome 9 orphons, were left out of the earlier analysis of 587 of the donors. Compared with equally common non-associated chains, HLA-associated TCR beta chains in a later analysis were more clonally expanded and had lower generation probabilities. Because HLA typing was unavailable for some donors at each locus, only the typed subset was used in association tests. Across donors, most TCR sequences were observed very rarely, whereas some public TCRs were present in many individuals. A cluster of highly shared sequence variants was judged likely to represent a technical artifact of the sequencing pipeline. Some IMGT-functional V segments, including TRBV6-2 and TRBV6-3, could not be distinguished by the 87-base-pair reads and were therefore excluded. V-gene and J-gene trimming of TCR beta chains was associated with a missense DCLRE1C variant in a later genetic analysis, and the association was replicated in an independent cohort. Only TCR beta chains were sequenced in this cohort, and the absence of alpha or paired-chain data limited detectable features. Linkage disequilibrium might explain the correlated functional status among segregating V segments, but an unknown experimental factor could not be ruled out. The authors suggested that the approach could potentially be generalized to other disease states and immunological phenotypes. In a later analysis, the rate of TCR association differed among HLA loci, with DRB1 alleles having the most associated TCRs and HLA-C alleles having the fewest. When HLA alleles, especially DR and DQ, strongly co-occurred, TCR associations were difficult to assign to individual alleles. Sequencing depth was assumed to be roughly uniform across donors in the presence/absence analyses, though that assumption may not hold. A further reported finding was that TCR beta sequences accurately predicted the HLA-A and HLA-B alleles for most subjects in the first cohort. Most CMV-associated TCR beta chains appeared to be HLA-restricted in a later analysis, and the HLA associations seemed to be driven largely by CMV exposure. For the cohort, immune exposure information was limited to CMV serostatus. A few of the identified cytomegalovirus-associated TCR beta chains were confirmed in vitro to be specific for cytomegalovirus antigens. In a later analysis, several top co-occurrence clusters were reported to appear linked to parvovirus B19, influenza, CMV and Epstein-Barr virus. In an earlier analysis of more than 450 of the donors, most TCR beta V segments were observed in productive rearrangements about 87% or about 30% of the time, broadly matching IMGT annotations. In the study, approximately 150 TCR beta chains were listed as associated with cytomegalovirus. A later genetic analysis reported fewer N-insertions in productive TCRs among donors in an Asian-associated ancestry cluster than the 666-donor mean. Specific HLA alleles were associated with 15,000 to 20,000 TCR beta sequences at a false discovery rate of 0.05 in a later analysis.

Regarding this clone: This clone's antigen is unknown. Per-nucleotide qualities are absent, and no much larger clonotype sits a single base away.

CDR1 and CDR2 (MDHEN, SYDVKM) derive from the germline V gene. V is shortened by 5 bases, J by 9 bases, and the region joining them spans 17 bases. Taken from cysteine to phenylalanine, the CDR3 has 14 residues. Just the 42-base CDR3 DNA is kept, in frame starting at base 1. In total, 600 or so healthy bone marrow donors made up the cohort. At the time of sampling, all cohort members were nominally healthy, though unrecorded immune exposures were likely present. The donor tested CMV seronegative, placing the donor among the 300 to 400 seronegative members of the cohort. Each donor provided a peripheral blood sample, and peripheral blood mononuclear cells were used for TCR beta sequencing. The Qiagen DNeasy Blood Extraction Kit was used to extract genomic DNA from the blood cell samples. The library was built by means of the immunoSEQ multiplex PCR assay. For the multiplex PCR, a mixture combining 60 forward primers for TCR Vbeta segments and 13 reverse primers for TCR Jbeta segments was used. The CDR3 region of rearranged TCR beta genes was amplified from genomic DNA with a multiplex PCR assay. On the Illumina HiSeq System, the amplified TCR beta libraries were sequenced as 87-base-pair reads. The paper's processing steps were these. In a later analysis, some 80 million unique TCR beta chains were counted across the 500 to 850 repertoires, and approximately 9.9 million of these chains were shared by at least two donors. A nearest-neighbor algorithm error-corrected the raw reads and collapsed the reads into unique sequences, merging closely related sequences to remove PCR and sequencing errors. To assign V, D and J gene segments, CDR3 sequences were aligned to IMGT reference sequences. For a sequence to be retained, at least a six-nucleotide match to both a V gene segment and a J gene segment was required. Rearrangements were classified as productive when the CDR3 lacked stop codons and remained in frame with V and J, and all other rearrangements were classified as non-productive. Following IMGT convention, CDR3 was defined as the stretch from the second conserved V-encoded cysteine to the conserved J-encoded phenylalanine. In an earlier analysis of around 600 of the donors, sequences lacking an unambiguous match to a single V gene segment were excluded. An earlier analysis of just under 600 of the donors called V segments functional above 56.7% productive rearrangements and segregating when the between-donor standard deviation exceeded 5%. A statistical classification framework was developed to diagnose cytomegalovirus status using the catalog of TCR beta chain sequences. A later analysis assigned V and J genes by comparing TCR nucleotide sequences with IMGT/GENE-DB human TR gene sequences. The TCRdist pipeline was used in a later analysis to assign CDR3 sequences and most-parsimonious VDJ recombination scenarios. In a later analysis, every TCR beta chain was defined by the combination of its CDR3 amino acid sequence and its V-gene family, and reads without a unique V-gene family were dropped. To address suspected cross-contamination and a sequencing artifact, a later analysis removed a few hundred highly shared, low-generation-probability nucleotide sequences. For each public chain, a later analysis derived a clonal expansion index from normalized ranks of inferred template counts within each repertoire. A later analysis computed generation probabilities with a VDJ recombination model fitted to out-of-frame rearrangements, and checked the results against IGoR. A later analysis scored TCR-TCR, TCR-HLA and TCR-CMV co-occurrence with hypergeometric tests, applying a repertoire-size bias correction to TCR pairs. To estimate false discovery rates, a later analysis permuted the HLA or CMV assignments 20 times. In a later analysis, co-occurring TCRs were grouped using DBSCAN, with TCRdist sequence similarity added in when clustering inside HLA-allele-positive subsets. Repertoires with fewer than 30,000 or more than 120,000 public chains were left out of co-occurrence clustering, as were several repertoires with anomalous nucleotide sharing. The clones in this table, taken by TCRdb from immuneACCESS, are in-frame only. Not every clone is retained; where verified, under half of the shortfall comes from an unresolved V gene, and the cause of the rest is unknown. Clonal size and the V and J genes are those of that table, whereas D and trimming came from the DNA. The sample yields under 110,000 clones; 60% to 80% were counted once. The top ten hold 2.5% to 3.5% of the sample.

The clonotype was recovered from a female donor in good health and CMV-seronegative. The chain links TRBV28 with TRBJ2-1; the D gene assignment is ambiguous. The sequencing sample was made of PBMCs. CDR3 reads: CASSLVGVPGEQFF. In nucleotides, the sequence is TGTGCCAGCAGTCTAGTGGGTGTACCGGGTGAGCAGTTCTTC.